Listed below are T cell receptor beta chains from one sample, sequenced in a study of OX40 agonist ivuxolimab in advanced cancers. The method was immunoSEQ multiplex PCR; TCRdb's version includes in-frame clones alone and lacks a portion of them. The table shows 92,000 or so clones, with 70% to 90% occurring only once. The sample was CD4+ or CD8+ T cells sorted from blood, taken in a trial of the OX40 agonist ivuxolimab. The receptors come from an adult with an advanced solid tumor such as melanoma, head and neck, liver or kidney cancer. Both conserved end residues are part of each CDR3. Each record gives: J gene, V gene, clone size, D gene, CDR3 protein, CDR3 DNA. The D gene is left open where the match is weak. Clone sizes are given selectively: once, few, many, or a class where the clone is expanded.

TRBJ2-2 TRBV27 once TRBD1 CASVGTANTGELFF TGTGCCAGCGTCGGGACAGCTAACACCGGGGAGCTGTTTTTT
TRBJ2-7 TRBV19 few NA CASSIDVNPAYEQYF TGTGCCAGTAGTATAGATGTTAATCCGGCCTACGAGCAGTACTTC
TRBJ1-5 TRBV11-2 NA NA CASTKAPKWHQPQHF TGTGCCAGCACTAAAGCTCCGAAGTGGCATCAGCCCCAGCATTTT
TRBJ2-7 TRBV4-1 NA NA CASSQGGGSYEQYF TGCGCCAGCAGTCAGGGTGGTGGGTCCTACGAGCAGTACTTC
TRBJ1-2 TRBV27 NA NA CASSLGQHYGYTF TGTGCCAGCAGTTTAGGTCAGCACTATGGCTACACCTTC
TRBJ2-2 TRBV9 NA NA CASSVVSNTGELFF TGTGCCAGCAGCGTAGTTTCCAACACCGGGGAGCTGTTTTTT
TRBJ2-2 TRBV6-5 NA TRBD1 CASRWTGTAPGELFF TGTGCCAGCCGTTGGACGGGGACAGCCCCCGGGGAGCTGTTTTTT
TRBJ2-1 TRBV11-3 NA TRBD2 CASSLDPGVAGAYNEQFF TGTGCCAGCAGCTTAGATCCGGGGGTAGCGGGAGCCTACAATGAGCAGTTCTTC
TRBJ2-3 TRBV9 NA TRBD2 CASSVATTSGQYSTSTDTQYF TGTGCCAGCAGCGTAGCTACGACTAGCGGGCAATACTCTACTAGCACAGATACGCAGTATTTT
TRBJ1-4 TRBV19 NA NA CARSGSKSTNEKLFF TGTGCCAGGAGCGGGTCTAAGTCAACTAATGAAAAACTGTTTTTT
TRBJ2-2 TRBV10-3 NA TRBD2 CATKRTSGDSNTGELFF TGTGCCACCAAGAGGACTAGCGGGGACTCGAACACCGGGGAGCTGTTTTTT
TRBJ1-2 TRBV7-8 NA TRBD1 CASSLLRETGTGGASYGYTF TGTGCCAGCAGCTTACTAAGGGAGACCGGGACAGGGGGCGCCTCGTATGGCTACACCTTC
TRBJ1-5 TRBV5-1 NA NA CASSFQPGPSQPQHF TGCGCCAGCAGCTTTCAACCGGGTCCCTCTCAGCCCCAGCATTTT
TRBJ2-7 TRBV7-9 NA TRBD2 CASSLGLAGEQYF TGTGCCAGCAGCCTAGGGCTAGCGGGCGAGCAGTACTTC
TRBJ2-7 TRBV18 NA TRBD2 CASSPRGLAEIYEQYF TGTGCCAGCTCACCACGAGGGCTAGCGGAGATCTACGAGCAGTACTTC
TRBJ2-5 TRBV6-6 NA NA CASSYLDGQETQYF TGTGCCAGCAGTTACCTAGACGGGCAAGAGACCCAGTACTTC
TRBJ1-5 TRBV29-1 NA NA CSVGEGPDQPQHF TGCAGCGTTGGTGAAGGGCCTGATCAGCCCCAGCATTTT
TRBJ2-1 TRBV18 NA NA CASSQGNEQFF TGTGCCAGTTCCCAGGGCAATGAGCAGTTCTTC
TRBJ2-7 TRBV27 NA TRBD1 CASSLQTGGWEQYF TGTGCCAGCAGTTTACAGACAGGGGGCTGGGAGCAGTACTTC